This entry lists 16 T cell receptor beta chains sequenced from one sample in a study of beta chain features in type 1 diabetes. The antigens for these receptors are not known. Every bit of the isolated RNA underwent reverse transcription, so sequencing read expressed TCRB transcripts. Data came from immunoSEQ multiplex PCR; TCRdb stores just in-frame clones and leaves some out. The top ten clones hold around 1% of a sample with almost 350,000 clones, 7% to 10% of them seen once. Whole-study results and caveats: When Type 1 diabetes patients were examined, their TCRB CDR3s proved moderately but significantly shorter in all four CD4+ subsets.

Sequenced sample: central memory CD4+ T cells from blood. These receptors were obtained from a man aged 30-40 years with type 1 diabetes.

The genes are TRBV6-5 and TRBJ2-7, with a tentative D call TRBD1 (6 bases). The CDR3 runs 15 residues. Deletions cut 6 bases from V and 4 bases from J, with 19 bases between. Germline V gene lookup returns CDR1 MNHEY and CDR2 SVGAGI. The CDR3 nucleotides are TGTGCCAGCAGCTTGGTAGGGGGATTCAATTACGAGCAGTACTTC. It translates to CASSLVGGFNYEQYF.

This sequence joins TRBV5-1 and TRBJ2-7; unclear D gene. With 0 bases removed from V and 7 bases from J, the gap between germline ends came to 17 bases. The CDR3 sequence is 15 residues long. Germline CDR1 is SGHRS and CDR2 is YFSETQ. This chain's CDR3 is CASSLEWTPPGEQYF. As DNA, the CDR3 is TGCGCCAGCAGCTTGGAGTGGACGCCGCCCGGGGAGCAGTACTTC.

This clone showed up just a few times. This chain uses TRBV27 with TRBJ1-4; 7 bases map to TRBD1. The CDR3 is made up of 14 amino acids. Germline V gene sequence: CDR1 MNHEY, CDR2 SMNVEV (reference sequence). Trimming took 2 bases from V and 5 from J; bases not matched to a gene: 2. CDR3 sequence reads: CASSLQQGNEKLFF. In nucleotides, the CDR3 is TGTGCCAGCAGTTTACAACAGGGGAATGAAAAACTGTTTTTT.

This clone turned up a few times. V gene TRBV10-2 combines with J gene TRBJ2-3; the D is unclear. Germline V lookup: CDR1 WSHSY, CDR2 SAAADI. This CDR3 spans 12 amino acids. V shed 3 bases and J shed 4 bases, with 5 bases lying between them. The CDR3: CASSDNPDTQYF. In nucleotides, the CDR3 is TGCGCCAGCAGTGATAACCCAGATACGCAGTATTTT.

The chain joins TRBV27 to TRBJ1-2; D is ambiguous. In germline, CDR1 is MNHEY, CDR2 SMNVEV (reference sequence). CDR3 length: 15 residues. V shed 4 bases and J shed 4 bases, with 16 bases lying between them. CDR3 sequence (DNA): TGTGCCAGCAGTTCGCCCCTGAGGAAGGTCTATGGCTACACCTTC. Translating it yields CASSSPLRKVYGYTF.

CDR3 sequence: CASSSSIQETQYF. The CDR3 DNA sequence: TGCGCCAGCAGCTCTTCAATACAAGAGACCCAGTACTTC. The chain carries TRBV4-3 and TRBJ2-5; D remains unclear. Germline assignment: CDR1 LGHNA and CDR2 YSLEER. Trimming shortened V by 5 bases and J by 2 bases, and 9 bases separated the two germline ends. CDR3 length: 13 residues.

The chain couples TRBV6-5 to TRBJ1-5; 7 nucleotides align to TRBD1. Germline CDR1 and CDR2: MNHEY and SVGAGI. V shed 4 bases and J 6 bases; nucleotides not matched to a gene: 9. The CDR3 has 15 residues. This CDR3 is CASSSVTGDPQPQHF. In DNA, the CDR3 is TGTGCCAGCAGTTCTGTAACAGGGGACCCTCAGCCCCAGCATTTT.

The chain has TRBV6-6 and TRBJ1-6, with D possibly matching TRBD1 (6 bases). CDR3 length equals 13 residues. V lost 5 bases and J 9 bases, leaving 11 bases between the germline ends. Germline V lookup: CDR1 MNHNY, CDR2 SVGAGI (reference sequence). The CDR3, as DNA: TGTGCCAGCAGTAGACAGGAGGCTTCACCCCTCCACTTT. This sequence encodes CASSRQEASPLHF.

This clone appeared a few times. The chain employs TRBV28 and TRBJ2-5; D possibly corresponds to TRBD2 (5 bases). Per germline, CDR1 MDHEN and CDR2 SYDVKM. This CDR3 region has 13 residues. V was shortened by 5 bases and J by 7 bases, with 14 bases between the two germline ends. The CDR3 loop is CASSRTGSGTQYF. As DNA, the CDR3 is TGTGCCAGCAGTCGGACTGGAAGCGGGACCCAGTACTTC. Using reference TRBV28 and TRBJ2-5 for the parts outside the CDR3, the full variable domain is DVKVTQSSRYLVKRTGEKVFLECVQDMDHENMFWYRQDPGLGLRLIYFSYDVKMKEKGDIPEGYSVSREKKERFSLILESASTNQTSMYLCASSRTGSGTQYFGPGTRLLVL.

The genes are TRBV6-5 and TRBJ1-3; D is unclear. The CDR3 is 15 amino acids. The germline CDR1 and CDR2 sequences are MNHEY and SVGAGI. V dropped 0 bases and J dropped 2 bases, with 8 bases sitting between them. The CDR3 protein is CASSYSDGPGNTIYF. The CDR3 nucleotides read TGTGCCAGCAGTTACTCGGACGGCCCTGGAAACACCATATATTTT.

This clone showed up just a few times. Other nucleotide sequences in the sample specify the same CDR3. J is TRBJ2-3 and V is TRBV7-2; D gene unclear. The CDR3 extends over 11 amino acids. Trimming pared 8 bases from V and 6 bases from J, leaving 9 bases between. Looked up from germline, CDR1 is SGHTA and CDR2 is FQGNSA. CDR3 sequence (DNA): TGTGCCAGCGGAGCTGCGGATACGCAGTATTTT. Amino acid sequence: CASGAADTQYF. Supplemented by reference TRBV7-2 and TRBJ2-3, the full variable domain reads GAGVSQSPSNKVTEKGKDVELRCDPISGHTALYWYRQSLGQGLEFLIYFQGNSAPDKSGLPSDRFSAERTGGSVSTLTIQRTQQEDSAVYLCASGAADTQYFGPGTRLTVL.

This clone was counted only a few times. The J gene is TRBJ1-6, the V gene TRBV6-5, with D unresolved. This CDR3 is 16 amino acids long. Germline values: CDR1 MNHEY, CDR2 SVGAGI. Trimming cost V 1 base and J 7 bases, with 14 bases left between them. The CDR3, as DNA: TGTGCCAGCAGTTACTACGAGGAAGCGAGAAATTCACCCCTCCACTTT. Encoded protein: CASSYYEEARNSPLHF.

This clone showed up just a few times. The chain uses TRBV6-5 and TRBJ2-2; TRBD1 is a possible D gene (5 bases). This CDR3 is built from 15 residues. CDR1 is MNHEY, CDR2 SVGAGI, per germline. V dropped 8 bases and J dropped 3 bases, with 16 bases sitting between them. This CDR3 is CASRWGDRYTGELFF. CDR3 DNA sequence: TGTGCCAGCCGGTGGGGTGACAGATACACCGGGGAGCTGTTTTTT.

This clone was observed a handful of times. The CDR3 sequence: CASSLERARASTDTQYF. The CDR3 DNA reads as TGTGCCAGCAGCTTAGAGAGGGCCAGGGCGAGTACAGATACGCAGTATTTT. V usage is TRBV11-2 and J usage is TRBJ2-3; TRBD1 or TRBD2 may be the D gene (5 bases each). The CDR3 length is 17 residues. V lost 0 bases, J lost 3 bases, and 16 bases lay in between. Per the germline V gene, CDR1 is SGHAT and CDR2 is FQNNGV.

V gene TRBV29-1 combines with J gene TRBJ2-1; TRBD2 matches at 9 bases. CDR3 length equals 13 residues. Germline V gives CDR1 SQVTM, CDR2 ANQGSEA. V lost 6 bases and J lost 4; bases outside the gene matches: 4. CDR3 sequence reads: CSVERGAYNEQFF. The DNA for the CDR3 is TGCAGCGTCGAGCGGGGGGCTTACAATGAGCAGTTCTTC.

This clone has only a few counts. The chain uses TRBV6-1 and TRBJ1-4; D ambiguous. Germline V gives CDR1 MNHNS, CDR2 SASEGT. The CDR3 sequence is 13 residues long. With 5 bases removed from V and 8 bases from J, the gap between germline ends came to 12 bases. DNA for the CDR3: TGTGCCAGCAGTCGGAGTAATTCAGAAAAACTGTTTTTT. It yields the protein CASSRSNSEKLFF.